This T cell receptor beta chain was retrieved from a study of blood T cell repertoires in COVID-19. Clones were sequenced by immunoSEQ multiplex PCR, and TCRdb holds only the in-frame ones, with some missing. The table shows some 76,000 clones, with less than 90% occurring only once. The CDR3 length is 19 residues. Germline CDR1 is MGHRA and CDR2 is YSYEKL. Trimming took off 2 bases at V and 1 base at J, with 24 bases between the two ends. The clonotype originates from an elderly man in a cohort sampled during active COVID-19. The sample was peripheral blood. This chain uses TRBV4-1 with TRBJ2-7; tentatively, D is TRBD2 (6 bases). This CDR3 is CASSQHLPGGVGDSYEQYF. CDR3 bases: TGCGCCAGCAGCCAACACCTTCCCGGCGGGGTTGGGGATTCCTACGAGCAGTACTTC.